This T cell receptor beta chain is drawn from a study of control samples from healthy donors and cancer patients. Generated by immunoSEQ multiplex PCR, the TCRdb table keeps only in-frame clones and is missing some. Altogether fewer than 200,000 clones are present, approximately 92% being singletons, with the ten largest covering 4.1%. The CDR3 totals 14 residues. Trimming left V 3 bases short and J 2 bases short, with 12 bases between. CDR1 is SGHRS, CDR2 YFSETQ, per germline. The rearrangement uses TRBV5-1 and TRBJ2-7; weak D call: TRBD1 (6 bases). Sequencing was performed on blood. This receptor was identified in a woman in her sixties or seventies in good health. This chain's CDR3 is CASSSYRDPYEQYF. CDR3 nucleotides: TGCGCCAGCAGCTCCTACAGGGACCCCTACGAGCAGTACTTC.